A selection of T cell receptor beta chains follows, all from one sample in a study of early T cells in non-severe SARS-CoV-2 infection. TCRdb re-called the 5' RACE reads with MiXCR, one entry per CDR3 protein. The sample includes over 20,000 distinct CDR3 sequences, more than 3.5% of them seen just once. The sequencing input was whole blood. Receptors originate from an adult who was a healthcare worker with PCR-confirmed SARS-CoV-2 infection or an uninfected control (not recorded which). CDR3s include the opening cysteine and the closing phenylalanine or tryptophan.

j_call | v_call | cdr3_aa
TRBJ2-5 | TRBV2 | CASMVSVETQYF
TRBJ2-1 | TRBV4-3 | CASSQDLAGGYYNEQFF
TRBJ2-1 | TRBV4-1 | CASSQAVLAGDYNEQFF
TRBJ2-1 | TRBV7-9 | CASSRTSGGNNEQFF
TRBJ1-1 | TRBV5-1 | CASSLLTENTEAFF
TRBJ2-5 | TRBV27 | CASSLAGGQETQYF
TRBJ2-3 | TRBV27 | CASRVQAPSTDTQYF
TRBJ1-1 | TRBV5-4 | CASSLAPVNTEAFF
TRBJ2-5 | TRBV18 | CASSPFQREETQYF
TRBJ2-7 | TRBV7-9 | CASSLSAGASEQYF
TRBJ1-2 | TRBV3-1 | CASSQDLTRPGMDGYTF
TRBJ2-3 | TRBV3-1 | CASSQVVDTQYF
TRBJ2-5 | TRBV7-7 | CASSLAPAGGGETQYF
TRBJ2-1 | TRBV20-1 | CSARRGRNEQFF
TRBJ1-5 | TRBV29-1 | CSVAVRSNQPQHF
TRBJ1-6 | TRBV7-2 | CASSLLGVGSPLHF
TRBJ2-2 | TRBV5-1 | CASSLQVAGYTGELFF
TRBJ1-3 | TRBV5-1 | CASSHGQGNTIYF
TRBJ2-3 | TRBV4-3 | CASSQVSPGGTDTQYF
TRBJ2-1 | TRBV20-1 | CSARLRAREQFF
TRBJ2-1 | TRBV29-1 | CSVGHNEQFF
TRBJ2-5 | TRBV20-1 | CSAWSGSSETQYF
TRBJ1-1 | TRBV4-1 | CASSRGGSTEAFF
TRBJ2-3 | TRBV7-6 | CASSLSVSGDTQYF
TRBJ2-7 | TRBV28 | CASSYDSSYEQYF
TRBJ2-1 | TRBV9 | CASSARSGTRMDEQFF
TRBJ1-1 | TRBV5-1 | CASGSGGPDTEAFF
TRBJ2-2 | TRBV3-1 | CASSRGQGIGELFF
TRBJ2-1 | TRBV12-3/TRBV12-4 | CASSYANEQFF
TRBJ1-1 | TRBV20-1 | CSAKRGNLNTEAFF
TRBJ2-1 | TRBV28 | CASRAAGTYNEQFF